A selection of T cell receptor beta chains follows, all from one sample in a study of radiotherapy plus CTLA-4 blockade in lung cancer. TCRdb keeps only in-frame clones here, not all; method: immunoSEQ multiplex PCR. The repertoire holds 90,000 to 100,000 clones, with roughly 79% as singletons. The starting material was peripheral blood, obtained from a patient treated with radiotherapy plus ipilimumab. The receptors originated from a human donor with non-small cell lung cancer who had a partial response to radiotherapy plus ipilimumab. Some clones in this sample may be carry-over from other donors' samples. Each CDR3 is given with its conserved first and last residue. A D gene is named only where the DNA matches it firmly. Size values are once, few and many counts, or a class for expanded clones, and some rows have none.

d_call | j_call | clone_size | v_call | cdr3_nt | cdr3_aa
. | TRBJ2-7 | . | TRBV5-1 | TGCGCCAGCAGTCTTAACGACAACTCCTGGGCCGAGCAGTACTTC | CASSLNDNSWAEQYF
. | TRBJ2-3 | once | TRBV7-2 | TGTGCCAGCAGCTCAGGTGCGGGGATTTTTACAGATACGCAGTATTTT | CASSSGAGIFTDTQYF
. | TRBJ1-5 | . | TRBV28 | TGTGCCAGCAGTCAACCTTGGACAGGCAATCAGCCCCAGCATTTT | CASSQPWTGNQPQHF
. | TRBJ2-3 | . | TRBV7-9 | TGTGCCAGCAGCTTCGATCCTTGGGGGGGGCTTAGCACAGATACGCAGTATTTT | CASSFDPWGGLSTDTQYF
TRBD2 | TRBJ2-1 | . | TRBV2 | TGTGCCAGCAGTGTTGGCGGGAGCTCCTACAATGAGCAGTTCTTC | CASSVGGSSYNEQFF
TRBD2 | TRBJ2-3 | . | TRBV5-4 | TGTGCCAGCAGCGAGAAGGGACTAGCGGGAGTCGCAGATACGCAGTATTTT | CASSEKGLAGVADTQYF
. | TRBJ2-5 | . | TRBV7-9 | TGTGCCAGCAGCCCCATCCCATCGGGGTGGCGAGTCCAAGAGACCCAGTACTTC | CASSPIPSGWRVQETQYF
. | TRBJ2-7 | . | TRBV7-2 | TGTGCCAGCAGCTTAAACATACAGGCCACCTACGAGCAGTACTTC | CASSLNIQATYEQYF
. | TRBJ2-7 | . | TRBV4-3 | TGCGCCAGCAGCCAAGATCTGGGAGTTGGGGAGTACGAGCAGTACTTC | CASSQDLGVGEYEQYF
. | TRBJ1-1 | . | TRBV19 | TGTGCCAGTAGTATGGGGGGATCGGCCACTGAAGCTTTCTTT | CASSMGGSATEAFF
TRBD2 | TRBJ2-7 | . | TRBV5-5 | TGTGCCAGCAGCTTGGCCGCTAGCGGGGGGAACTACGAGCAGTACTTC | CASSLAASGGNYEQYF
. | TRBJ2-1 | . | TRBV28 | TGTGCCAGCACCCCCCATCGGAGCTACAATGAGCAGTTCTTC | CASTPHRSYNEQFF
TRBD1 | TRBJ1-5 | . | TRBV9 | TGTGCCAGCAGTCCAGGGGGGAATAGCAATCAGCCCCAGCATTTT | CASSPGGNSNQPQHF
TRBD2 | TRBJ2-2 | . | TRBV29-1 | TGCAGCGTTGGTGGGGGGGCGAACACCGGGGAGCTGTTTTTT | CSVGGGANTGELFF
. | TRBJ1-1 | . | TRBV30 | TGTGCCTGGAGTAGGAGGTCGAGGGCCCAAGAGCACAATGAAGCTTTCTTT | CAWSRRSRAQEHNEAFF
. | TRBJ2-1 | . | TRBV15 | TGTGCCACCAGCAAGCACGAAGCTGACACTTACAATGAGCAGTTCTTC | CATSKHEADTYNEQFF
TRBD1 | TRBJ1-1 | . | TRBV28 | TGTGCCAGCAGCCAGGACAGGAAGAACACTGAAGCTTTCTTT | CASSQDRKNTEAFF
TRBD1 | TRBJ2-1 | . | TRBV11-2 | TGTGCCAGCAGCTGGAAGGGGACAGGGACTCTCTACAATGAGCAGTTCTTC | CASSWKGTGTLYNEQFF
TRBD1 | TRBJ1-2 | . | TRBV2 | TGTGCCAGCTCCGCAGTCACGACAGGGGGTGGCTACACCTTC | CASSAVTTGGGYTF
TRBD2 | TRBJ2-1 | . | TRBV4-2 | TGTGCCAGCAGCCAAGAAGGCCAGGGACTAGCGGGTAACAATGAGCAGTTCTTC | CASSQEGQGLAGNNEQFF
TRBD1 | TRBJ1-4 | few | TRBV6-7 | TGTGCCAGCGCGACAGGGGGAGAAAAACTGTTTTTT | CASATGGEKLFF
TRBD2 | TRBJ2-7 | . | TRBV28 | TGTGCCAGCAGTCCAACTAGCGGGAGGGCCGTATACGAGCAGTACTTC | CASSPTSGRAVYEQYF